This T cell receptor (beta chain) was captured by sequencing in a study of CD8+ T cells in alopecia areata. Whole-study context: Administration of oral tofacitinib to treated patients was at 5 to 10 mg twice daily. Severity of treated patients was scored by affected scalp percentage.

Following RNA extraction, reverse transcription yielded cDNA that acted as the sequencing template. The assay was immunoSEQ multiplex PCR, and TCRdb's table has in-frame clones only and misses some. The sample yields roughly 110,000 clones, 84% seen once. The CDR3 is 15 residues long. Trimming removed 5 bases from V and 8 bases from J, with 19 bases in between. Germline lookup yields CDR1 SGHNT and CDR2 YENEEA. This clone was found a few times. The antigen remains undetermined. Sample treatment: oral pan-JAK inhibitor, 5-10 mg twice daily. The study, taken as a whole, reports: Throughout tofacitinib, many expanded lesional clones continued to persist in scalp and blood. How baseline CD8+ expansion relates to response remains uncertain (there was one nonresponder).

This sequence originates from a human donor with alopecia areata. This specimen consisted of CD8+ T cells sorted from blood, obtained at week 24, from a patient treated with tofacitinib. The rearrangement uses TRBV11-3 and TRBJ2-1; tentatively, D is TRBD2 (5 bases). The CDR3 spells CASSHRRVPADEQFF. In nucleotides, the CDR3 is TGTGCCAGCAGCCATAGACGGGTTCCAGCGGATGAGCAGTTCTTC.